The rows below give T cell receptor beta chains drawn from one sample of a study of shared clonotypes between healthy human individuals. The table came from immunoSEQ multiplex PCR; TCRdb's copy has only in-frame clones and leaves some out. Among over 2 million clones listed, around 92% were seen once. Input material: naive CD4+ T cells from PBMCs. Source of these receptors: a young man in good health. Some clones in this sample may be carry-over from other donors' samples. CDR3s include the opening cysteine and the closing phenylalanine or tryptophan. Each record gives: clone size, J gene, V gene, D gene, CDR3 protein, CDR3 DNA. The D gene is left open where the match is weak. The listing skips clone size in some rows; elsewhere it reads once, few, many or a size class.

abundance: .
j_gene: TRBJ2-7
v_gene: TRBV28
d_gene: TRBD2
CDR3aa: CASLAGDSYEQYF
CDR3nt: TGTGCCAGCTTAGCGGGAGACTCCTACGAGCAGTACTTC

abundance: .
j_gene: TRBJ2-4
v_gene: TRBV28
d_gene: TRBD2
CDR3aa: CASSLSSGRTQAKNIQYF
CDR3nt: TGTGCCAGCAGTTTATCTAGCGGGCGGACTCAAGCCAAAAACATTCAGTACTTC

abundance: few
j_gene: TRBJ1-1
v_gene: TRBV27
d_gene: .
CDR3aa: CASSLKGFNTEAFF
CDR3nt: TGTGCCAGCAGTTTAAAGGGGTTTAACACTGAAGCTTTCTTT

abundance: .
j_gene: TRBJ1-5
v_gene: TRBV28
d_gene: .
CDR3aa: CASGGLRGSNQPQHF
CDR3nt: TGTGCCAGCGGTGGCCTACGGGGAAGCAATCAGCCCCAGCATTTT

abundance: .
j_gene: TRBJ1-2
v_gene: TRBV27
d_gene: TRBD1
CDR3aa: CASSARQGYGYTF
CDR3nt: TGTGCCAGCAGCGCCAGACAGGGGTATGGCTACACCTTC

abundance: .
j_gene: TRBJ1-2
v_gene: TRBV28
d_gene: TRBD1
CDR3aa: CASTAWTGVDYGYTF
CDR3nt: TGTGCCAGCACCGCCTGGACAGGGGTTGACTATGGCTACACCTTC

abundance: .
j_gene: TRBJ2-2
v_gene: TRBV27
d_gene: TRBD2
CDR3aa: CASSLSRTSGSGELFF
CDR3nt: TGTGCCAGCAGTTTATCAAGGACTAGCGGGTCCGGGGAGCTGTTTTTT

abundance: .
j_gene: TRBJ2-7
v_gene: TRBV29-1
d_gene: TRBD1
CDR3aa: CSVEERDRPTYEQYF
CDR3nt: TGCAGCGTTGAGGAACGGGACAGACCTACCTACGAGCAGTACTTC

abundance: .
j_gene: TRBJ2-2
v_gene: TRBV5-1
d_gene: .
CDR3aa: CASSSGRTGELFF
CDR3nt: TGCGCCAGCAGCTCTGGACGCACCGGGGAGCTGTTTTTT

abundance: .
j_gene: TRBJ2-3
v_gene: TRBV30
d_gene: TRBD2
CDR3aa: CAWSGVGSGRSSITSTDTQYF
CDR3nt: TGTGCCTGGAGTGGGGTCGGTAGCGGGAGGTCCTCAATAACTAGCACAGATACGCAGTATTTT

abundance: once
j_gene: TRBJ2-7
v_gene: TRBV7-3
d_gene: .
CDR3aa: CASSPDRYSYEQYF
CDR3nt: TGTGCCAGCAGCCCCGACAGGTACTCCTACGAGCAGTACTTC

abundance: .
j_gene: TRBJ2-5
v_gene: TRBV2
d_gene: .
CDR3aa: CASRANSREETQYF
CDR3nt: TGTGCCAGCAGGGCCAACTCGCGGGAAGAGACCCAGTACTTC

abundance: .
j_gene: TRBJ2-3
v_gene: TRBV7-3
d_gene: TRBD2
CDR3aa: CASSELAAATDTQYF
CDR3nt: TGTGCCAGCAGCGAACTAGCGGCAGCAACGGATACGCAGTATTTT

abundance: .
j_gene: TRBJ2-1
v_gene: TRBV28
d_gene: TRBD2
CDR3aa: CASRGLAGGARPYNEQFF
CDR3nt: TGTGCCAGCAGGGGACTAGCGGGAGGCGCTCGCCCTTACAATGAGCAGTTCTTC

abundance: .
j_gene: TRBJ2-1
v_gene: TRBV5-1
d_gene: .
CDR3aa: CASSLEAVEGEQFF
CDR3nt: TGCGCCAGCAGCTTGGAGGCTGTTGAAGGGGAGCAGTTCTTC

abundance: .
j_gene: TRBJ1-2
v_gene: TRBV7-9
d_gene: .
CDR3aa: CASSFGGAGNYGYTF
CDR3nt: TGTGCCAGCAGCTTTGGGGGAGCGGGAAACTATGGCTACACCTTC

abundance: .
j_gene: TRBJ2-3
v_gene: TRBV9
d_gene: .
CDR3aa: CASSVEGPDTQYF
CDR3nt: TGTGCCAGCAGCGTAGAGGGGCCAGATACGCAGTATTTT

abundance: .
j_gene: TRBJ2-2
v_gene: TRBV29-1
d_gene: .
CDR3aa: CSARQGGGELFF
CDR3nt: TGCAGCGCACGACAGGGAGGCGGGGAGCTGTTTTTT

abundance: .
j_gene: TRBJ2-2
v_gene: TRBV5-6
d_gene: .
CDR3aa: CASSFPGTPGGELFF
CDR3nt: TGTGCCAGCAGCTTCCCTGGGACCCCGGGTGGGGAGCTGTTTTTT

abundance: .
j_gene: TRBJ1-1
v_gene: TRBV16
d_gene: .
CDR3aa: CASSPRGDGPEAFF
CDR3nt: TGTGCCAGCAGCCCCCGGGGGGACGGTCCTGAAGCTTTCTTT

abundance: .
j_gene: TRBJ1-2
v_gene: TRBV2
d_gene: .
CDR3aa: CASSVSRDYGYTF
CDR3nt: TGTGCCAGCAGTGTCTCCAGGGACTATGGCTACACCTTC